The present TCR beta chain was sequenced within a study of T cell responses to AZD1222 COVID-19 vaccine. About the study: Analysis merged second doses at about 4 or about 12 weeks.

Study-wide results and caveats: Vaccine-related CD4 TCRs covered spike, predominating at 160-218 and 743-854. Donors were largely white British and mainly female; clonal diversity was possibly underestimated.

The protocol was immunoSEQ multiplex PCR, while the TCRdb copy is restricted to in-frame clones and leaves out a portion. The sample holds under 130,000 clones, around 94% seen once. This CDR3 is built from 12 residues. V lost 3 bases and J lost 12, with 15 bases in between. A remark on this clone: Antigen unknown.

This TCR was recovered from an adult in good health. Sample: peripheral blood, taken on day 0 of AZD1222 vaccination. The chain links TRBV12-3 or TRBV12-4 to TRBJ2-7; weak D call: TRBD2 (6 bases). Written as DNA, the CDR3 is TGTGCCAGCAGTTTGACTAGTCAAGGTCTGTACTTC. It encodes CASSLTSQGLYF.